This section outlines one TCR beta chain sequence together with its context. Its target is unknown. Germline CDR1 and CDR2: SGHVS and FNYEAQ. V shed 2 bases and J 4 bases; nucleotides not matched to a gene: 5. The CDR3 is 14 residues long. This sample stems from a study of shared clonotypes between healthy human individuals. Study findings and constraints: Clonotype sharing levels among donors were expected to vary with sequencing depth.

Libraries were prepared by immunoSEQ multiplex PCR; TCRdb keeps only in-frame clonotypes and omits some of them. This sample carries roughly 2.1 million clones, 93% of them seen once, and the ten largest clones take 1.7%. In the naive CD8 group, cells lacked CD45RO and were positively selected for CCR7, so terminally differentiated effector memory CD45RA+ cells were left out. Material: naive CD8+ T cells from PBMCs. The chain joins TRBV7-6 to TRBJ2-7, with 7 bases fitting TRBD1. The sequence derives from a man aged 18 to 30 in good health. Some clones in this sample may be carry-over from other donors' samples. The CDR3 is CASSLLTGYYEQYF. The CDR3 nucleotides read TGTGCCAGCAGCTTATTGACAGGGTATTACGAGCAGTACTTC.